The rows below give T cell receptor beta chains drawn from one sample of a study of cytomegalovirus exposure and HLA in healthy donors. The data were produced by immunoSEQ multiplex PCR, yet TCRdb's version contains in-frame clones alone and is incomplete. The sample has around 150,000 clones, roughly 70% seen once; the top ten hold 1.5% to 2%. The sample comprised PBMCs. The receptors shown here come from a human donor in good health. CDR3s include the opening cysteine and the closing phenylalanine or tryptophan. D genes are given only for firm matches. Not every row has a clone size; where given, it reads once, few, many or a size class.

cdr3_length: 12
d_call: NA
j_call: TRBJ1-1
clone_size: NA
v_call: TRBV18
cdr3_nt: TGTGCCAGCTCACCGGCCGGGGGAGGAGCTTTCTTT
cdr3_aa: CASSPAGGGAFF

cdr3_length: 14
d_call: NA
j_call: TRBJ1-2
clone_size: NA
v_call: TRBV4-1
cdr3_nt: TGCGCCAGCAGCCAGGGAGGGGTTAACTATGGCTACACCTTC
cdr3_aa: CASSQGGVNYGYTF

cdr3_length: 14
d_call: NA
j_call: TRBJ1-1
clone_size: NA
v_call: TRBV28
cdr3_nt: TGTGCCAGCAGTTGGGGACACCTGAACACTGAAGCTTTCTTT
cdr3_aa: CASSWGHLNTEAFF

cdr3_length: 16
d_call: TRBD2
j_call: TRBJ2-1
clone_size: NA
v_call: TRBV7-2
cdr3_nt: TGTGCCAGCAGCTCCAATGGACTAGCGACTTACAATGAGCAGTTCTTC
cdr3_aa: CASSSNGLATYNEQFF

cdr3_length: 14
d_call: NA
j_call: TRBJ1-5
clone_size: NA
v_call: TRBV18
cdr3_nt: TGTGCCAGCTCGCCTCAGGGGAGAAATCAGCCCCAGCATTTT
cdr3_aa: CASSPQGRNQPQHF

cdr3_length: 16
d_call: NA
j_call: TRBJ2-1
clone_size: NA
v_call: TRBV15
cdr3_nt: TGTGCCACCAGCAGAGAAAGGGGGAGCTCCTACAATGAGCAGTTCTTC
cdr3_aa: CATSRERGSSYNEQFF

cdr3_length: 14
d_call: TRBD1
j_call: TRBJ1-4
clone_size: NA
v_call: TRBV11-1
cdr3_nt: TGTGCCAGCAGCACGGACAGGGCTAATGAAAAACTGTTTTTT
cdr3_aa: CASSTDRANEKLFF

cdr3_length: 17
d_call: TRBD2
j_call: TRBJ2-3
clone_size: NA
v_call: TRBV11-1
cdr3_nt: TGTGCCAGCAGACAAACTACTAGCGGAGTTAGCACAGATACGCAGTATTTT
cdr3_aa: CASRQTTSGVSTDTQYF

cdr3_length: 15
d_call: TRBD2
j_call: TRBJ2-3
clone_size: NA
v_call: TRBV6-1
cdr3_nt: TGTGCCAGCAGGCCAGCGGGAGGGCTCACAGATACGCAGTATTTT
cdr3_aa: CASRPAGGLTDTQYF

cdr3_length: 15
d_call: NA
j_call: TRBJ2-7
clone_size: few
v_call: TRBV9
cdr3_nt: TGTGCCAGCAGCGTAAATAGGGGCAGCCACTACGAGCAGTACTTC
cdr3_aa: CASSVNRGSHYEQYF

cdr3_length: 15
d_call: NA
j_call: TRBJ1-5
clone_size: NA
v_call: TRBV9
cdr3_nt: TGTGCCAGCAGCGAGGCGGGGTTTAGCAATCAGCCCCAGCATTTT
cdr3_aa: CASSEAGFSNQPQHF

cdr3_length: 17
d_call: TRBD2
j_call: TRBJ2-7
clone_size: NA
v_call: TRBV7-9
cdr3_nt: TGTGCCAGCAGCTTAGCGATCGCTAGCGGGAGCTCCTACGAGCAGTACTTC
cdr3_aa: CASSLAIASGSSYEQYF

cdr3_length: 14
d_call: TRBD2
j_call: TRBJ2-4
clone_size: NA
v_call: TRBV28
cdr3_nt: TGTGCCAGCAGTTTGCGGGGGGCCCAAAACATTCAGTACTTC
cdr3_aa: CASSLRGAQNIQYF

cdr3_length: 15
d_call: NA
j_call: TRBJ2-5
clone_size: few
v_call: TRBV4-1
cdr3_nt: TGCGCCAGCAGCCAGGACAGTCGACTCAAAGAGACCCAGTACTTC
cdr3_aa: CASSQDSRLKETQYF

cdr3_length: 15
d_call: NA
j_call: TRBJ2-5
clone_size: NA
v_call: TRBV15
cdr3_nt: TGTGCCACCAGCAGAGATGGACAGTCCTTGGAGACCCAGTACTTC
cdr3_aa: CATSRDGQSLETQYF

cdr3_length: 16
d_call: NA
j_call: TRBJ1-5
clone_size: NA
v_call: TRBV5-1
cdr3_nt: TGCGCCAGCAGCTTGGACGGCAGGGGAGGCAATCAGCCCCAGCATTTT
cdr3_aa: CASSLDGRGGNQPQHF

cdr3_length: 15
d_call: NA
j_call: TRBJ2-7
clone_size: NA
v_call: TRBV5-4
cdr3_nt: TGTGCCAGCGGAACCCGGGTGGGGGGAGACTACGAGCAGTACTTC
cdr3_aa: CASGTRVGGDYEQYF

cdr3_length: 14
d_call: TRBD2
j_call: TRBJ2-2
clone_size: NA
v_call: TRBV28
cdr3_nt: TGTGCCAGCAGTTCCGGCGGGAGTGGCAGGGAGCTGTTTTTT
cdr3_aa: CASSSGGSGRELFF

cdr3_length: 17
d_call: TRBD1
j_call: TRBJ1-1
clone_size: once
v_call: TRBV18
cdr3_nt: TGTGCCAGCTCACCACGATCGCCGGGACAGTTGAACACTGAAGCTTTCTTT
cdr3_aa: CASSPRSPGQLNTEAFF

cdr3_length: 15
d_call: NA
j_call: TRBJ1-5
clone_size: NA
v_call: TRBV21-1
cdr3_nt: TGTGCCAGCAGCAAACAGGTCCTACGCAATCAGCCCCAGCATTTT
cdr3_aa: CASSKQVLRNQPQHF

cdr3_length: 16
d_call: NA
j_call: TRBJ2-7
clone_size: NA
v_call: TRBV5-4
cdr3_nt: TGTGCCAGCAGCTGGTCAAAGGAGCTTATACCCTACGAGCAGTACTTC
cdr3_aa: CASSWSKELIPYEQYF

cdr3_length: 15
d_call: TRBD1
j_call: TRBJ1-2
clone_size: NA
v_call: TRBV6-6
cdr3_nt: TGTGCCAGCAGATCCAGACAGGGCCTAAACTATGGCTACACCTTC
cdr3_aa: CASRSRQGLNYGYTF

cdr3_length: 14
d_call: NA
j_call: TRBJ2-6
clone_size: NA
v_call: TRBV18
cdr3_nt: TGTGCCAGCTCCCTCCCCTCTGGGGCCAACGTCCTGACTTTC
cdr3_aa: CASSLPSGANVLTF

cdr3_length: 16
d_call: TRBD2
j_call: TRBJ2-7
clone_size: NA
v_call: TRBV5-1
cdr3_nt: TGCGCCAGCAGCTCGACTAGCGGAGATGGTCGGTACGAGCAGTACTTC
cdr3_aa: CASSSTSGDGRYEQYF

cdr3_length: 15
d_call: NA
j_call: TRBJ2-1
clone_size: NA
v_call: TRBV27
cdr3_nt: TGTGCCAGCAGTCCGAGCGGAAGCTCCTACAATGAGCAGTTCTTC
cdr3_aa: CASSPSGSSYNEQFF

cdr3_length: 16
d_call: TRBD2
j_call: TRBJ2-3
clone_size: NA
v_call: TRBV19
cdr3_nt: TGTGCCAGTAGTATGGGACTAGCGGCTAGCACAGATACGCAGTATTTT
cdr3_aa: CASSMGLAASTDTQYF

cdr3_length: 15
d_call: NA
j_call: TRBJ1-1
clone_size: NA
v_call: TRBV4-1
cdr3_nt: TGCGCCAGCAGCCAAGATCCCAACGGCGGGGCGTTGGCTTTCTTT
cdr3_aa: CASSQDPNGGALAFF